The 20 T cell receptor beta chains below all came from one sample that was sequenced in a study of cytotoxic CD8 clonotypes in ibrutinib-treated CLL. Produced via immunoSEQ multiplex PCR; TCRdb's table is partial and in-frame only. The repertoire has around 140,000 clones, 77% of them found once; the top ten carry about 29%. The specimen was PBMCs, collected after 12 months of ibrutinib treatment. The receptors originated from a human donor with chronic lymphocytic leukemia.

There are a few counts of this clone. The chain has TRBV5-5 and TRBJ2-7, with D perhaps TRBD2 (6 bases). V gave up 4 bases and J gave up 0 bases, with 11 bases separating them. The germline V gene encodes CDR1 SGHKS and CDR2 YYEKEE (reference sequence). The length of the CDR3 is 14 residues. Here the CDR3 reads CASSAAGSSYEQYF. The CDR3 bases are TGTGCCAGCAGCGCGGCGGGGTCCTCCTACGAGCAGTACTTC.

The rearrangement uses TRBV6-1 and TRBJ2-7, with 11 bases lining up with TRBD1. The length of the CDR3 is 16 residues. V shed 1 base, J shed 6 bases, and the junction held 8 bases outside the gene matches. Germline CDR1 and CDR2: MNHNS and SASEGT. The CDR3: CASSEGTGGRPGEQYF. The CDR3 DNA sequence: TGTGCCAGCAGTGAAGGGACAGGGGGCCGACCGGGCGAGCAGTACTTC.

CDR3 coding DNA: TGTGCCAGCTCACCTGGACAGGGAAGGACAGATACGCAGTATTTT. Amino acids: CASSPGQGRTDTQYF. The chain recombines TRBV18 with TRBJ2-3; 8 nucleotides agree with TRBD1. V lost 3 bases, J lost 3 bases, and 5 bases stayed unmatched. Germline CDR1 reads KGHSH; CDR2 reads LQKENI. The CDR3 extends over 15 amino acids.

V usage is TRBV7-8 and J usage is TRBJ2-7; the D is unclear. V was clipped by 4 bases and J by 0 bases, with 13 bases between them. The CDR3 is 15 amino acids. Germline V gives CDR1 SGHVS, CDR2 FQNEAQ. CDR3 coding DNA: TGTGCCAGCAGCTCCTCTCGCACTATCTCCTACGAGCAGTACTTC. Its translation: CASSSSRTISYEQYF.

The chain recombines TRBV6-1 with TRBJ2-3; TRBD1 matches 10 bases. Per germline, CDR1 MNHNS and CDR2 SASEGT. Unmatched junction bases numbered 3, after V lost 8 bases and J lost 1 base. The CDR3 loop spans 14 amino acids. CDR3 in amino acids: CASPGTGGTDTQYF. The CDR3 bases are TGTGCCAGCCCCGGGACAGGGGGCACAGATACGCAGTATTTT.

DNA for the CDR3: TGTGCCAGCAGAGAGGGGGGATCTAATGAAAAACTGTTTTTT. Encoded protein: CASREGGSNEKLFF. The chain employs TRBV6-5 and TRBJ1-4; D might be TRBD1 (6 bases). This CDR3 region has 14 residues. Deletions cut 6 bases from V and 3 bases from J, with 11 bases between. Germline V gives CDR1 MNHEY, CDR2 SVGAGI.

This sequence joins TRBV11-2 and TRBJ2-7; D is undetermined. The V gene's germline CDR1 is SGHAT and CDR2 FQNNGV. Trimming removed 5 bases at V and 5 bases at J, with 16 bases between. The CDR3 has 14 residues. The CDR3 reads CASSPRAAGNEQYF. The DNA for the CDR3 is TGTGCCAGCAGCCCCCGGGCGGCAGGCAACGAGCAGTACTTC.

This clone has a handful of counts. V gene TRBV11-2 combines with J gene TRBJ1-1; 7 bases align to TRBD1. The V and J ends lost 5 bases and 1 base, in that order; junction bases with no gene match: 4. The germline V gene encodes CDR1 SGHAT and CDR2 FQNNGV. The CDR3 has 14 residues. This chain's CDR3 is CASSPGQKNTEAFF. The DNA of the CDR3 is TGTGCCAGCAGCCCGGGACAGAAGAACACTGAAGCTTTCTTT.

The chain joins TRBV28 to TRBJ1-2; no clear D gene. V was cut by 5 bases and J by 4 bases, with 8 bases left in between. CDR1 and CDR2 (germline): MDHEN, SYDVKM. The CDR3 length is 12 residues. DNA of the CDR3: TGTGCCAGCAGTCGGCAGATCTATGGCTACACCTTC. Protein product: CASSRQIYGYTF.

This clone showed up just once. The sample contains more than one DNA sequence encoding this CDR3. V usage is TRBV4-2 and J usage is TRBJ2-5, with 8 bases aligning to TRBD1. CDR3 length equals 14 residues. Germline assignment: CDR1 LGHNA and CDR2 YNFKEQ. V trimming: 4 bases; J trimming: 5 bases; junction bases outside the gene matches: 6. DNA of the CDR3: TGTGCCAGCAGCCGCGACAGGGGCGGCGAGACCCAGTACTTC. Encoded protein: CASSRDRGGETQYF.

The CDR3 DNA reads TGTGCCTGGAGCGTAGCGGGGGGGCGTACAGATACGCAGTATTTT. This encodes CAWSVAGGRTDTQYF. This chain uses TRBV30 with TRBJ2-3, with TRBD2 identical over 11 bases. CDR3 length equals 15 residues. Unmatched junction bases numbered 5, after V lost 3 bases and J lost 3 bases. Germline-derived CDR1 and CDR2 are GTSNPN and SVGIG (reference sequence).

The J gene is TRBJ1-2, the V gene TRBV10-3; unclear D gene. This CDR3 comprises 13 residues. Germline V lookup: CDR1 ENHRY, CDR2 SYGVKD. V lost 2 bases to trimming and J lost 3 bases, with 7 bases between them. DNA of the CDR3: TGTGCCATCAGTGAGGCGCGGGACTATGGCTACACCTTC. Protein product: CAISEARDYGYTF.

The rearrangement uses TRBV18 and TRBJ2-3, with TRBD2 as a possible D gene (5 bases). The CDR3 contains 12 residues. Germline V gene lookup returns CDR1 KGHSH and CDR2 LQKENI. The germline V and J ends were trimmed by 4 bases and 4 bases, with 6 bases remaining between them. The CDR3 sequence: CASSLRADTQYF. DNA for the CDR3: TGTGCCAGCTCACTGAGGGCAGATACGCAGTATTTT. Together with reference TRBV18 and TRBJ2-3, the CDR3 gives the full variable domain: NAGVMQNPRHLVRRRGQEARLRCSPMKGHSHVYWYRQLPEEGLKFMVYLQKENIIDESGMPKERFSAEFPKEGPSILRIQQVVRGDSAAYFCASSLRADTQYFGPGTRLTVL.

The gene calls are TRBV4-3 and TRBJ1-4; 9 nucleotides line up with TRBD1. CDR1 and CDR2 from the germline V gene are LGHNA and YSLEER. This CDR3 has 15 amino acids. V was clipped by 4 bases and J by 5 bases; unmatched bases: 5. CDR3: CASSPVGTGNEKLFF. The CDR3 DNA reads TGCGCCAGCAGCCCCGTCGGGACAGGGAATGAAAAACTGTTTTTT.

The chain uses TRBV11-2 and TRBJ1-4, with unresolved D. The CDR3 consists of 13 residues. Deletions cut 6 bases from V and 8 bases from J, with 13 bases between. Germline V gene lookup returns CDR1 SGHAT and CDR2 FQNNGV. CDR3 amino acids: CASRPFGVEKLFF. The CDR3 nucleotides are TGTGCCAGCAGGCCCTTTGGGGTGGAAAAACTGTTTTTT.

The V and J genes are TRBV6-5 and TRBJ1-2; D ambiguous. The CDR3 extends over 13 amino acids. CDR1 is MNHEY and CDR2 is SVGAGI in the germline V gene. Trimming took off 3 bases at V and 2 bases at J, with 7 bases between the two ends. For the CDR3, the DNA is TGTGCCAGCAGTTATGTTGGGAACTATGGCTACACCTTC. Its translation is CASSYVGNYGYTF.

The chain links TRBV5-1 to TRBJ2-3; possibly TRBD1 or TRBD2 for D (5 bases each). Germline V gene lookup returns CDR1 SGHRS and CDR2 YFSETQ. V lost 6 bases and J lost 3, with 14 bases in between. The CDR3 has 14 amino acids. CDR3 DNA sequence: TGCGCCAGCACCGCAGGGTCGGGGACAGATACGCAGTATTTT. This translates into CASTAGSGTDTQYF.

This chain's CDR3 is CASGLLAGGGYNEQFF. DNA for the CDR3: TGTGCCAGCGGACTCTTAGCGGGGGGGGGCTACAATGAGCAGTTCTTC. The chain uses TRBV27 and TRBJ2-1; 11 bases line up with TRBD2. The V gene end was trimmed by 8 bases and the J gene end by 3 bases; junction bases not matched to a gene: 9. Per the germline V gene, CDR1 is MNHEY and CDR2 is SMNVEV (reference sequence). The CDR3 has 16 amino acids.

This clone was seen a single time. V is TRBV19 and J is TRBJ2-7, with TRBD1 identical over 8 bases. The CDR3 has 13 residues. CDR1 is LNHDA and CDR2 is SQIVND in the germline V gene (reference sequence). With V trimmed by 5 bases and J by 2 bases, 2 bases remained unmatched. As DNA, the CDR3 is TGTGCCAGTAGTGTCAGGGGGCCCTACGAGCAGTACTTC. This gives the protein CASSVRGPYEQYF.

The gene calls are TRBV7-9 and TRBJ1-5; the D is unclear. Germline values: CDR1 SEHNR, CDR2 FQNEAQ (reference sequence). The CDR3 is 12 amino acids. Trimming took off 5 bases at V and 8 bases at J, with 10 bases between the two ends. The DNA of the CDR3 is TGTGCCAGCAGCCAAGCCCTGGAGCCCCAGCATTTT. As protein: CASSQALEPQHF.